The 9 T cell receptor beta chains below were found in one sample sequenced in a study of OX40 agonist ivuxolimab in advanced cancers. Some clones are missing from TCRdb's copy, which holds only in-frame ones; the method was immunoSEQ multiplex PCR. The data contain under 15,000 clones, around 83% of them singletons. Source: CD4+ or CD8+ T cells sorted from blood, taken in a trial of the OX40 agonist ivuxolimab. These receptors were obtained from an adult with an advanced solid tumor such as melanoma, head and neck, liver or kidney cancer.

The chain combines TRBV5-1 with TRBJ1-1, with D possibly matching TRBD1 (6 bases). Trimming took off 2 bases at V and 5 bases at J, with 19 bases between the two ends. The CDR3 runs 16 residues. Germline lookup yields CDR1 SGHRS and CDR2 YFSETQ. In nucleotides, the CDR3 is TGCGCCAGCAGCTTACAAGCGGGGGGCATGGGTACTGAAGCTTTCTTT. Its translation: CASSLQAGGMGTEAFF. The full variable domain, its missing parts supplied by reference TRBV5-1 and TRBJ1-1, is KAGVTQTPRYLIKTRGQQVTLSCSPISGHRSVSWYQQTPGQGLQFLFEYFSETQRNKGNFPGRFSGRQFSNSRSEMNVSTLELGDSALYLCASSLQAGGMGTEAFFGQGTRLTVV.

This chain connects TRBV7-3 to TRBJ2-3; TRBD2 matches at 11 bases. The CDR3 spans 15 residues. The V gene end was trimmed by 2 bases and the J gene end by 3 bases; junction bases not matched to a gene: 1. Germline CDR1 reads SGHTA; CDR2 reads FQGTGA. The CDR3 here is CASSLLAGGTDTQYF. In DNA, the CDR3 is TGTGCCAGCAGCTTACTAGCGGGAGGTACAGATACGCAGTATTTT.

The chain is built from TRBV30 and TRBJ2-3; D is perhaps TRBD1 (6 bases). This CDR3 contains 13 residues. Trimming cost V 4 bases and J 0 bases, with 8 bases left between them. Germline V lookup: CDR1 GTSNPN, CDR2 SVGIG (reference sequence). The CDR3 is CAWIGQSTDTQYF. CDR3 sequence (DNA): TGTGCCTGGATTGGACAGAGCACAGATACGCAGTATTTT.

The genes are TRBV5-1 and TRBJ2-3; D is uncertain. Germline values: CDR1 SGHRS, CDR2 YFSETQ. Trimming removed 3 bases from V and 0 bases from J, with 8 bases in between. The CDR3 consists of 14 residues. CDR3 protein: CASSYLVSTDTQYF. CDR3 bases: TGCGCCAGCAGCTATTTGGTTAGCACAGATACGCAGTATTTT.

The V and J genes are TRBV7-3 and TRBJ2-3; 9 bases are shared with TRBD2. V lost 5 bases, J lost 2 bases, and 11 bases stayed unmatched. CDR1 is SGHTA and CDR2 is FQGTGA in the germline V gene. This CDR3 has 17 residues. The CDR3 region is CASSPQASGTDTDTQYF. DNA for the CDR3: TGTGCCAGCAGCCCACAAGCTAGCGGGACCGACACAGATACGCAGTATTTT.

The genes are TRBV30 and TRBJ2-3; D gene unclear. The CDR3 runs to 13 residues. The germline CDR1 and CDR2 sequences are GTSNPN and SVGIG (reference sequence). V lost 5 bases to trimming and J lost 2 bases, with 11 bases between them. The DNA of the CDR3 is TGTGCCTGGGGTGCGGCTATCACAGATACGCAGTATTTT. It specifies CAWGAAITDTQYF.

The CDR3, as DNA: TGTGCCAGCTCACCCGGTGCCAATGAGCAGTTCTTC. It codes for CASSPGANEQFF. The chain links TRBV18 to TRBJ2-1, with D unresolved. The CDR3 runs 12 residues. In germline, CDR1 is KGHSH, CDR2 LQKENI. V was trimmed by 3 bases and J by 6 bases, leaving 6 bases between them.

The CDR3 reads CAWREDGNTEAFF. The CDR3 DNA reads as TGTGCCTGGAGAGAGGACGGGAACACTGAAGCTTTCTTT. The rearrangement links TRBV30 to TRBJ1-1; D is unclear. The V end was cut by 3 bases, the J end by 1 base, with 9 bases between. CDR1 is GTSNPN and CDR2 is SVGIG in the germline V gene (reference sequence). This CDR3 is 13 amino acids long.

The chain has TRBV27 and TRBJ1-2; a weak D match, TRBD1 (5 bases). Trimming cost V 4 bases and J 6 bases, with 15 bases left between them. The V gene's germline CDR1 is MNHEY and CDR2 SMNVEV (reference sequence). The CDR3 contains 14 residues. CDR3 nucleotide sequence: TGTGCCAGCAGTTCGGGGGGTGGGGTTCATGGCTACACCTTC. Protein sequence: CASSSGGGVHGYTF.